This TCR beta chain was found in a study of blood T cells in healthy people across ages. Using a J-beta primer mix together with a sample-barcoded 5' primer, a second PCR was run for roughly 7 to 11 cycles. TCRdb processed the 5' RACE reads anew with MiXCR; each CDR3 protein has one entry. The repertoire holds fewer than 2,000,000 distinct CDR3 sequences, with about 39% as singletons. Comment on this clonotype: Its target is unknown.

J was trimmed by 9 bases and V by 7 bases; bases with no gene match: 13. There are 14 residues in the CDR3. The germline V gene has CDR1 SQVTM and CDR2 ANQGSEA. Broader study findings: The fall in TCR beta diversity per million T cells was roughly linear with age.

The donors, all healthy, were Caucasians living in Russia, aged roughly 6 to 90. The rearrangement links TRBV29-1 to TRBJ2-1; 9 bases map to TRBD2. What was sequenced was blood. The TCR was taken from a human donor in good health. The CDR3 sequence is CSALIAGVGSEQFF. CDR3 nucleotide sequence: TGCAGCGCCCTAATAGCGGGGGTGGGGAGTGAGCAGTTCTTC.